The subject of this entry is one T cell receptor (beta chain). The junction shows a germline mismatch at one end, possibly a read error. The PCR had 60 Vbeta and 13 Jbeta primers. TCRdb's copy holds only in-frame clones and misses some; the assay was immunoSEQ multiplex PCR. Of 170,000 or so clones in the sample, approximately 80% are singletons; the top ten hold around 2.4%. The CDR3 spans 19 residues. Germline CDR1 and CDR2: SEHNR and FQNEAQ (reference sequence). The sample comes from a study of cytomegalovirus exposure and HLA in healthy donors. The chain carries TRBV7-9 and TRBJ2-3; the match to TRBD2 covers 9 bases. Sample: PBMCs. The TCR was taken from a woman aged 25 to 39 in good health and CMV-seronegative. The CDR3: CSSSLVYGSGSSGTDTQYF. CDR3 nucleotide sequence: TGTTCCAGCAGCTTGGTTTATGGTAGCGGGAGTAGTGGCACAGATACGCAGTATTTT.